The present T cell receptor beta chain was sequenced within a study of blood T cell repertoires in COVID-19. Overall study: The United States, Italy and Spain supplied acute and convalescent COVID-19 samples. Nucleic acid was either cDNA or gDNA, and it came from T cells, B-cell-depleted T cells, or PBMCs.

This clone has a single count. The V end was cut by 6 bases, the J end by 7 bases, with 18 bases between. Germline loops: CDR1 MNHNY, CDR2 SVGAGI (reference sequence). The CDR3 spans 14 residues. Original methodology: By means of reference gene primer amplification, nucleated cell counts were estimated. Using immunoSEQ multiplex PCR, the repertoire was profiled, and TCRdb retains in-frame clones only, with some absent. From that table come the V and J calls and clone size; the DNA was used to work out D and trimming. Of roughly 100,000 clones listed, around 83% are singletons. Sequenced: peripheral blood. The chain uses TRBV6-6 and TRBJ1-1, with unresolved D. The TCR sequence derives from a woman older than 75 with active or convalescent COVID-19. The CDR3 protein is CASRTTYGGLEAFF. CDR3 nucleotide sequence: TGTGCCAGCAGAACCACTTATGGCGGCCTTGAAGCTTTCTTT.